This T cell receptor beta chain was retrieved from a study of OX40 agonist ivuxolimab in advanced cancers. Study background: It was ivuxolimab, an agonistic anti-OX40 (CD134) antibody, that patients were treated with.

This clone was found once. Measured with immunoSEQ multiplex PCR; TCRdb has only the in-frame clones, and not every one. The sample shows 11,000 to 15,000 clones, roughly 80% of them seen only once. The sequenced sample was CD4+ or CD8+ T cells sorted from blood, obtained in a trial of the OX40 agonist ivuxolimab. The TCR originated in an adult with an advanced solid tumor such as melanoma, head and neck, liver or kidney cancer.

The CDR3 nucleotides read TGTGCCACCAGCCTCTCTTTGCGGGAGGGTGGAGATACGCAGTATTTT. This translates into CATSLSLREGGDTQYF. The rearrangement joins TRBV15 to TRBJ2-3; 9 bases map to TRBD2. The length of the CDR3 is 16 residues. CDR1 is LNHNV and CDR2 is YYDKDF in the germline V gene (reference sequence). V lost 5 bases to trimming and J lost 5 bases; unmatched junction nucleotides: 11.